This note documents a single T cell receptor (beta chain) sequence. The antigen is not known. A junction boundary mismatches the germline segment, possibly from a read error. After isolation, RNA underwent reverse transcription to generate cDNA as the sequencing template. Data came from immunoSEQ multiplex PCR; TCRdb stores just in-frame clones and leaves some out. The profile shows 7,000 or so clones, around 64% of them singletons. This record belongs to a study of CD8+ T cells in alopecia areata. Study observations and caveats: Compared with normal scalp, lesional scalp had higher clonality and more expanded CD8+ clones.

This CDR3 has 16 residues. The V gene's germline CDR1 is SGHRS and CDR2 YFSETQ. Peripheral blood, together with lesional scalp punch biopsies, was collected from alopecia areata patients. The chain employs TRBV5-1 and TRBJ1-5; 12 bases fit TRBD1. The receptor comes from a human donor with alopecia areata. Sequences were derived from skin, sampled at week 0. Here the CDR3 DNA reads TGTGCCAGCAGCTTGGGAATGGGGACAGGGGGCGGGCCCCAGCATTTT. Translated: CASSLGMGTGGGPQHF.